This T cell receptor beta chain was identified in a study of cytomegalovirus exposure and HLA in healthy donors. Of note for this clone: Its antigen is unknown.

Germline V CDR1 and CDR2: MDHEN, SYDVKM. The V gene end was trimmed by 4 bases and the J gene end by 5 bases; junction bases not matched to a gene: 5. The CDR3 spans 14 residues. Here immunoSEQ multiplex PCR was the method, and the copy in TCRdb shows in-frame clones only, minus some. The sample has approximately 160,000 clones, roughly 80% seen once. Points from the study as a whole: Among TCR beta chains, those listed as cytomegalovirus-associated numbered around 180. In vitro assays verified that three CMV-associated chains recognized CMV antigens specifically. Reportedly, cytomegalovirus status was diagnosed with high sensitivity and specificity. First-cohort TCR clusters were later found to tend to co-occur in the approximately 110 validation repertoires.

The sample was PBMCs. This TCR was sampled from a man aged 25-45 years in good health and CMV-seropositive. The rearrangement links TRBV28 to TRBJ1-5; 7 bases align to TRBD1. CDR3 sequence reads: CASSSYRGDQPQHF. CDR3 coding DNA: TGTGCCAGCAGTTCCTACAGGGGTGATCAGCCCCAGCATTTT.